The rows below give T cell receptor beta chains drawn from one sample of a study of blood T cell repertoires in COVID-19. Assay: immunoSEQ multiplex PCR; the TCRdb copy retains only in-frame clones and omits some. The sample includes 71,000 or so clones, approximately 87% of them seen just once. Sequencing was done on a sample of peripheral blood. The receptor set was obtained from a man aged 50-59 years with active COVID-19. CDR3s include the opening cysteine and the closing phenylalanine or tryptophan. D genes are given only for firm matches. Where a row states a size, it is once, few, many or the class of an expanded clone; other rows omit it.

cdr3_nt: TGTGCCAGTAGTATAGAGGGCTTCTCCGGCTCCTACGAGCAGTACTTC
cdr3_aa: CASSIEGFSGSYEQYF
v_call: TRBV19
clone_size: once
j_call: TRBJ2-7
d_call: -

cdr3_nt: TGTGCCAGCTTTAAGGGGCAGGGGGATGGCTACACCTTC
cdr3_aa: CASFKGQGDGYTF
v_call: TRBV28
clone_size: -
j_call: TRBJ1-2
d_call: TRBD1

cdr3_nt: TGTGCCAGCAGCCTTCCACCCGGACAGGCCTACAATGAGCAGTTCTTC
cdr3_aa: CASSLPPGQAYNEQFF
v_call: TRBV11-1
clone_size: -
j_call: TRBJ2-1
d_call: TRBD1

cdr3_nt: TGTGCCAGCAGCCAAGATCTGACCCAACTACGGAACACTGAAGCTTTCTTT
cdr3_aa: CASSQDLTQLRNTEAFF
v_call: TRBV4-2
clone_size: -
j_call: TRBJ1-1
d_call: -

cdr3_nt: TGTGCCAGCAGTGGACAGGGACCCTCTGGGGCCAACGTCCTGACTTTC
cdr3_aa: CASSGQGPSGANVLTF
v_call: TRBV11-2
clone_size: few
j_call: TRBJ2-6
d_call: TRBD1

cdr3_nt: TGCGCCAGCAGCTTGGGCCAGCAGGATTCACCCCTCCACTTT
cdr3_aa: CASSLGQQDSPLHF
v_call: TRBV5-1
clone_size: -
j_call: TRBJ1-6
d_call: -

cdr3_nt: TGTGCCAGCAGTTCGAGTTGGAATGAGCAGTTCTTC
cdr3_aa: CASSSSWNEQFF
v_call: TRBV12-3/TRBV12-4
clone_size: -
j_call: TRBJ2-1
d_call: -

cdr3_nt: TGTGCCAGTTCGATCCAGGGCACAGATACGCAGTATTTT
cdr3_aa: CASSIQGTDTQYF
v_call: TRBV28
clone_size: -
j_call: TRBJ2-3
d_call: -

cdr3_nt: TGCGCCAGCAGCTCCCGGCCGGGGGATACTGAAGCTTTCTTT
cdr3_aa: CASSSRPGDTEAFF
v_call: TRBV5-1
clone_size: -
j_call: TRBJ1-1
d_call: -

cdr3_nt: TGTGCCAGTAGTATAGACAGTCCTGGGGCCAACGTCCTGACTTTC
cdr3_aa: CASSIDSPGANVLTF
v_call: TRBV19
clone_size: -
j_call: TRBJ2-6
d_call: -

cdr3_nt: TGTGCCATCAGCGACCCGGGACAGGGGGACACTGAAGCTTTCTTT
cdr3_aa: CAISDPGQGDTEAFF
v_call: TRBV10-3
clone_size: once
j_call: TRBJ1-1
d_call: TRBD1

cdr3_nt: TGTGCCAGTAGTCCTCGGACAGGGAACGGAAACACCATATATTTT
cdr3_aa: CASSPRTGNGNTIYF
v_call: TRBV19
clone_size: -
j_call: TRBJ1-3
d_call: TRBD1

cdr3_nt: TGCGCCAGCAGCTTCCCGAGCACCTCCACCGGGGAGCTGTTTTTT
cdr3_aa: CASSFPSTSTGELFF
v_call: TRBV5-1
clone_size: -
j_call: TRBJ2-2
d_call: -

cdr3_nt: TGTGCCAGCAGCTTAACCCACAAGCAGTACTTC
cdr3_aa: CASSLTHKQYF
v_call: TRBV7-9
clone_size: -
j_call: TRBJ2-4
d_call: -

cdr3_nt: TGTGCCACCAGTGATGCCGGGACAGAATATGGCTACACCTTC
cdr3_aa: CATSDAGTEYGYTF
v_call: TRBV24-1
clone_size: -
j_call: TRBJ1-2
d_call: TRBD1

cdr3_nt: TGTGCCAGCTCCCTCTACGGGGGTGACACCGGGGAGCTGTTTTTT
cdr3_aa: CASSLYGGDTGELFF
v_call: TRBV18
clone_size: -
j_call: TRBJ2-2
d_call: -

cdr3_nt: TGCGCCAGCAGCCCCGGACAGAATAATAATTCACCCCTCCACTTT
cdr3_aa: CASSPGQNNNSPLHF
v_call: TRBV5-1
clone_size: -
j_call: TRBJ1-6
d_call: -

cdr3_nt: TGTGCCTGGAGTAGGGCAGGGGGCACCTACAATGAGCAGTTCTTC
cdr3_aa: CAWSRAGGTYNEQFF
v_call: TRBV30
clone_size: -
j_call: TRBJ2-1
d_call: TRBD1

cdr3_nt: TGTGCCAGCAGCTTAGGAGGGGGCTCCGTCTATGGCTACACCTTC
cdr3_aa: CASSLGGGSVYGYTF
v_call: TRBV7-8
clone_size: -
j_call: TRBJ1-2
d_call: TRBD1

cdr3_nt: TGCGCCAGCAGCTTGTCGGGGGGGCTCGTCGAGACCCAGTACTTC
cdr3_aa: CASSLSGGLVETQYF
v_call: TRBV5-1
clone_size: -
j_call: TRBJ2-5
d_call: TRBD2

cdr3_nt: TGTGCCAGCAGCGTCTTCCGGGTGGGTACCTACAATGAGCAGTTCTTC
cdr3_aa: CASSVFRVGTYNEQFF
v_call: TRBV9
clone_size: -
j_call: TRBJ2-1
d_call: -

cdr3_nt: TGTGCTAGTGGTTTGCTTGGGACAGGGGGATTGATCACTGAAGCTTTCTTT
cdr3_aa: CASGLLGTGGLITEAFF
v_call: TRBV12-5
clone_size: -
j_call: TRBJ1-1
d_call: TRBD1

cdr3_nt: TGTGCCAGCAGCCAAGATGGAGGGGACGCTTTCTTT
cdr3_aa: CASSQDGGDAFF
v_call: TRBV3-1/TRBV3-2
clone_size: -
j_call: TRBJ1-1
d_call: -

cdr3_nt: TGTGCCAGCAGCTTGGTGGCGCGGGGGAGCACAGATACGCAGTATTTT
cdr3_aa: CASSLVARGSTDTQYF
v_call: TRBV5-5
clone_size: -
j_call: TRBJ2-3
d_call: TRBD2

cdr3_nt: TGCGCCAGCAGCCAGGGACAGGGCTCTGAAGCTTTCTTT
cdr3_aa: CASSQGQGSEAFF
v_call: TRBV4-3
clone_size: -
j_call: TRBJ1-1
d_call: TRBD1

cdr3_nt: TGTGCCAGCAGCGAATACAGGCCCTGGGAAAAACTGTTTTTT
cdr3_aa: CASSEYRPWEKLFF
v_call: TRBV6-2/TRBV6-3
clone_size: -
j_call: TRBJ1-4
d_call: -

cdr3_nt: TGTGCCAGCAGCCGCGGGGGAGACAACACCGGGGAGCTGTTTTTT
cdr3_aa: CASSRGGDNTGELFF
v_call: TRBV6-5
clone_size: -
j_call: TRBJ2-2
d_call: TRBD2

cdr3_nt: TGTGCCAGTAGTAGGAACAGGGTAGACACTGAAGCTTTCTTT
cdr3_aa: CASSRNRVDTEAFF
v_call: TRBV19
clone_size: -
j_call: TRBJ1-1
d_call: -

cdr3_nt: TGTGCCAGCAGCTTCTCTAGCCAAGAGACCCAGTACTTC
cdr3_aa: CASSFSSQETQYF
v_call: TRBV7-2
clone_size: -
j_call: TRBJ2-5
d_call: -

cdr3_nt: TGTGCCAGCAGCCGTCGGGGCTACGAGCAGTACTTC
cdr3_aa: CASSRRGYEQYF
v_call: TRBV5-6
clone_size: -
j_call: TRBJ2-7
d_call: -

cdr3_nt: TGTGCCAGCAGCCCCCTACTAGCGGGAGGGCCTAGGTACGAGCAGTACTTC
cdr3_aa: CASSPLLAGGPRYEQYF
v_call: TRBV4-2
clone_size: -
j_call: TRBJ2-7
d_call: TRBD2

cdr3_nt: TGTGCCAGCAGCGTTCAGGGAGGGCAGCCCCAGCATTTT
cdr3_aa: CASSVQGGQPQHF
v_call: TRBV11-2
clone_size: -
j_call: TRBJ1-5
d_call: -

cdr3_nt: TGTGCCAGCAGTGATAGGACGCGGGACCAGCCCCAGCATTTT
cdr3_aa: CASSDRTRDQPQHF
v_call: TRBV2
clone_size: -
j_call: TRBJ1-5
d_call: -

cdr3_nt: TGTGCCACCAGTAGGACAGACGGTCAAGAGACCCAGTACTTC
cdr3_aa: CATSRTDGQETQYF
v_call: TRBV24-1
clone_size: -
j_call: TRBJ2-5
d_call: -

cdr3_nt: TGCGCCAGCAGCTTGATTGTTCCGGGGGGGCCCGGGGAGCTGTTTTTT
cdr3_aa: CASSLIVPGGPGELFF
v_call: TRBV5-1
clone_size: -
j_call: TRBJ2-2
d_call: TRBD2

cdr3_nt: TGCGCCAGCAGCCAATATGCGGGGGCCTACGAGCAGTACTTC
cdr3_aa: CASSQYAGAYEQYF
v_call: TRBV4-3
clone_size: few
j_call: TRBJ2-7
d_call: TRBD2

cdr3_nt: TGTGCCAGCTCACCACCGGGGTCGCGGGGAACCTACGAGCAGTACTTC
cdr3_aa: CASSPPGSRGTYEQYF
v_call: TRBV18
clone_size: -
j_call: TRBJ2-7
d_call: -

cdr3_nt: TGCGCCAGCAGCTCCGGGACAGACAGAAGCACAGATACGCAGTATTTT
cdr3_aa: CASSSGTDRSTDTQYF
v_call: TRBV5-1
clone_size: -
j_call: TRBJ2-3
d_call: TRBD1

cdr3_nt: TGTGCCAGCAGCTTGAGGTCGGCGGCAACTAATGAAAAACTGTTTTTT
cdr3_aa: CASSLRSAATNEKLFF
v_call: TRBV5-5
clone_size: -
j_call: TRBJ1-4
d_call: -

cdr3_nt: TGTGCCAGCAGCCTCCGGTCCACAGATACGCAGTATTTT
cdr3_aa: CASSLRSTDTQYF
v_call: TRBV14
clone_size: -
j_call: TRBJ2-3
d_call: -

cdr3_nt: TGTGCCAGCAGCTTAACTGGGGGAGGGTACAATGAGCAGTTCTTC
cdr3_aa: CASSLTGGGYNEQFF
v_call: TRBV7-2
clone_size: -
j_call: TRBJ2-1
d_call: TRBD2

cdr3_nt: TGTGCCTGGAGGGGCTCATTCGTCTCTTCAAACATTCAGTACTTC
cdr3_aa: CAWRGSFVSSNIQYF
v_call: TRBV30
clone_size: -
j_call: TRBJ2-4
d_call: -

cdr3_nt: TGCAGCGTACACCAACTAGCGAGTGAGCAGTTCTTC
cdr3_aa: CSVHQLASEQFF
v_call: TRBV29-1
clone_size: -
j_call: TRBJ2-1
d_call: TRBD2

cdr3_nt: TGTGCCAGCAGTCCCCAAGGGGGGGGCCGAGCTAGGACAGATACGCAGTATTTT
cdr3_aa: CASSPQGGGRARTDTQYF
v_call: TRBV6-6
clone_size: -
j_call: TRBJ2-3
d_call: -

cdr3_nt: TGCGCCAGCAGCTTGGCCGAGTATGAGCAGTTCTTC
cdr3_aa: CASSLAEYEQFF
v_call: TRBV5-1
clone_size: -
j_call: TRBJ2-1
d_call: -

cdr3_nt: TGTGCCAGCACCTTAATACAGTATGGCTACACCTTC
cdr3_aa: CASTLIQYGYTF
v_call: TRBV7-2
clone_size: -
j_call: TRBJ1-2
d_call: -

cdr3_nt: TGTGCCAGCAGTATAGACAGGGGGGGGTACGAGCAGTACTTC
cdr3_aa: CASSIDRGGYEQYF
v_call: TRBV6-5
clone_size: -
j_call: TRBJ2-7
d_call: TRBD1

cdr3_nt: TGCGCCAGCAGCTTTGTGCTAGCGGGGGCCCGCGGGTCTGAGCAGTTCTTC
cdr3_aa: CASSFVLAGARGSEQFF
v_call: TRBV5-1
clone_size: -
j_call: TRBJ2-1
d_call: TRBD2

cdr3_nt: TGTGCCAGCAGTGAAGGAACTAGCCCCGCGCAGTATTTT
cdr3_aa: CASSEGTSPAQYF
v_call: TRBV2
clone_size: -
j_call: TRBJ2-3
d_call: -

cdr3_nt: TGTGCCAGCCAGGCAGGGTGGACCTACGAGCAGTACTTC
cdr3_aa: CASQAGWTYEQYF
v_call: TRBV12-3/TRBV12-4
clone_size: -
j_call: TRBJ2-7
d_call: -

cdr3_nt: TGCAGCGCCCGGGACAGGGGACCTGGCTACACCTTC
cdr3_aa: CSARDRGPGYTF
v_call: TRBV29-1
clone_size: -
j_call: TRBJ1-2
d_call: TRBD1